The 6 T cell receptor beta chains in this list originate from one sample, sequenced in a study of blood T cell repertoires in COVID-19. The method was immunoSEQ multiplex PCR; TCRdb's version includes in-frame clones alone and lacks a portion of them. The sample yields about 140,000 clones, 76% seen once. The sample comprised peripheral blood. The origin of the receptors is a woman older than 75 with active or convalescent COVID-19.

The chain carries TRBV19 and TRBJ1-2, with TRBD1 identical over 7 bases. After removal of 3 bases from V and 8 bases from J, the junction contained 12 bases not matched to a gene. This CDR3 contains 15 residues. Germline assignment: CDR1 LNHDA and CDR2 SQIVND (reference sequence). The CDR3 nucleotides are TGTGCCAGTAGTATGCCAGGGAACAGGGGATCGGGCTACACCTTC. Residues: CASSMPGNRGSGYTF.

This clone was seen once. J is TRBJ1-6 and V is TRBV20-1; 9 positions agree with TRBD1. The length of the CDR3 is 13 residues. CDR1 is DFQATT, CDR2 SNEGSKA, per germline (reference sequence). J gave up 10 bases and V 3 bases, and 4 bases lay outside the gene matches. CDR3 in amino acids: CSASRTGDSPLHF. The CDR3 nucleotides read TGCAGTGCTAGTCGGACAGGGGACTCACCCCTCCACTTT.

The chain combines TRBV7-9 with TRBJ1-2; D ambiguous. This CDR3 has 16 residues. Trimming shortened V by 4 bases and J by 4 bases, and 19 bases separated the two germline ends. Germline-derived CDR1 and CDR2 are SEHNR and FQNEAQ (reference sequence). The CDR3 region has the DNA TGTGCCAGCAGCTCCGCGGCCGGGGTACTTAGCTATGGCTACACCTTC. It is translated as CASSSAAGVLSYGYTF.

The chain recombines TRBV19 with TRBJ1-1; 10 nucleotides agree with TRBD1. CDR3 length: 15 amino acids. J gave up 2 bases and V 7 bases, and 7 bases lay outside the gene matches. Germline V gives CDR1 LNHDA, CDR2 SQIVND (reference sequence). The DNA for the CDR3 is TGTGCCAGTACCTCGACAGGGGGCCCTAACACTGAAGCTTTCTTT. Its translation: CASTSTGGPNTEAFF.

This clone was counted at least ten times. The chain employs TRBV18 and TRBJ1-4, with a weak D call TRBD1 (6 bases). The CDR3 runs 15 residues. Germline assignment: CDR1 KGHSH and CDR2 LQKENI. V gave up 6 bases and J gave up 0 bases, with 11 bases separating them. Here the CDR3 reads CASSTGQSTNEKLFF. CDR3 bases: TGTGCCAGCTCCACCGGACAGTCAACTAATGAAAAACTGTTTTTT.

This chain joins TRBV23-1 and TRBJ1-6; 7 nucleotides align to TRBD1. TRBV23-1 is known as an ORF, though its function is uncertain. CDR3 length: 18 amino acids. V lost 2 bases to trimming and J lost 5 bases; unmatched junction nucleotides: 12. The DNA of the CDR3 is TGCGCCAGCAGTCAAACCGAAAAGGGACAGAGAAATAATTCACCCCTCCACTTT. Translated, it gives CASSQTEKGQRNNSPLHF.